This T cell receptor (beta chain) was identified in a study of CD8+CD57+ T cells in acquired aplastic anemia. Study-level background: Quantities of DNA derived from sorted CD4+ and CD8+ cells averaged 3.2 ug. Healthy donor CD4+ samples were sequenced to a depth that averaged about 10.8 million reads. The study's findings and limits: Under 35 was the count of CD8+ CDR3 sequences that patients shared with controls.

Germline CDR1 SQVTM, CDR2 ANQGSEA. Trimming pared 4 bases from V and 10 bases from J, leaving 20 bases between. The CDR3 is 14 residues long. Concerning this clonotype itself: Its antigen is still unknown.

For CDR3 and TCR beta VDJ profiling, genomic DNA was the template used. TCRdb called the reads again in MiXCR, with one record for every CDR3 protein. Of about 210,000 distinct CDR3 sequences listed, approximately 60% were seen once; the top ten hold roughly 29%. The material sequenced was sorted CD4+, CD8+, or CD8+CD57+ T cells (not recorded which) from PBMCs. The source is a human donor in good health. The gene calls are TRBV29-1 and TRBJ2-1; possible D gene TRBD2, 6 bases. The CDR3 loop reads CSVVGVRGGEEQFF. The CDR3 DNA sequence: TGCAGCGTTGTGGGGGTAAGGGGAGGTGAGGAGCAGTTCTTC.